This T cell receptor (beta chain) originates from a study of PD-L1 blockade in urothelial cancer. Study-level points and caveats: Durable-benefit cases showed more tumor-associated blood clone expansion at 3 weeks.

This CDR3 has 14 residues. Germline values: CDR1 LNHDA, CDR2 SQIVND (reference sequence). V lost 5 bases to trimming and J lost 0 bases, with 9 bases between them. Time point given: pretreatment peripheral blood. Every patient provided from 1 to 8 samples, collected pretreatment and on-treatment. About this clone: The antigen is unknown.

Added to each PCR by spiking were synthetic TCR analog templates. The repertoire was sequenced with immunoSEQ multiplex PCR; TCRdb's copy has only in-frame clones and lacks some. This table has about 63,000 clones, roughly 79% appearing once. V is TRBV19 and J is TRBJ2-3; D gene uncertain. The specimen comprised PBMCs, sampled around atezolizumab (anti-PD-L1) treatment. This TCR derives from a man between 70 and 80 years old with urothelial cancer. CDR3 in DNA: TGTGCCAGTAGTCCAAAACAGAGCACAGATACGCAGTATTTT. Its translation: CASSPKQSTDTQYF.